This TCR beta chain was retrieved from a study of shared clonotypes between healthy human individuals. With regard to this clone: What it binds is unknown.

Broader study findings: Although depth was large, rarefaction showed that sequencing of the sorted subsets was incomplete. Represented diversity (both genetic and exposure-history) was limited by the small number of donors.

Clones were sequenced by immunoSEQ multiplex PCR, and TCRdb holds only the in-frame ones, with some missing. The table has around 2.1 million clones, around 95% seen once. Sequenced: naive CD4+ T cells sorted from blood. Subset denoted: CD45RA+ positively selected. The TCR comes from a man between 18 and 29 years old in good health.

The CDR3 reads CASRRTGLNQPQHF. The DNA for the CDR3 is TGTGCCAGCAGGCGGACAGGGCTAAATCAGCCCCAGCATTTT. The chain employs TRBV2 and TRBJ1-5; 8 bases map to TRBD1. V was clipped by 6 bases and J by 4 bases; unmatched bases: 5. From germline, CDR1 is SNHLY and CDR2 FYNNEI. There are 14 residues in the CDR3.